These T cell receptor beta chains were read from a single sample in a study of blood T cell repertoires in COVID-19. Assay used: immunoSEQ multiplex PCR; TCRdb lists only in-frame clones, some missing. The profile shows 180,000 or so clones, approximately 85% of them singletons. Sequenced material: peripheral blood. These TCRs come from a woman of 80 years or more with acute or convalescent COVID-19. Both conserved end residues are part of each CDR3. A D gene is named only where the DNA matches it firmly. Rows give clone size only sometimes, using once, few, many, or a class for an expanded clone.

D gene	V gene	clone size	J gene	CDR3 protein	CDR3 DNA
-	TRBV12-3/TRBV12-4	-	TRBJ2-1	CASSSLRVNEQFF	TGTGCCAGCAGTTCTTTACGAGTAAATGAGCAGTTCTTC
-	TRBV7-2	-	TRBJ1-5	CASRYGGNQPQHF	TGTGCCAGCAGATACGGAGGGAATCAGCCCCAGCATTTT
TRBD1	TRBV28	-	TRBJ1-5	CASSSTGPGNQPQHF	TGTGCCAGCAGTTCGACAGGGCCAGGCAATCAGCCCCAGCATTTT
TRBD1	TRBV5-8	few	TRBJ1-5	CASSARTGQEGAQHF	TGTGCCAGCAGCGCCCGGACAGGGCAAGAGGGAGCCCAGCATTTT
TRBD1	TRBV12-3/TRBV12-4	-	TRBJ1-3	CAGQGYGNTIYF	TGTGCCGGACAGGGCTACGGAAACACCATATATTTT
TRBD1	TRBV3-1/TRBV3-2	-	TRBJ1-2	CASSRGTVKANYGYTF	TGTGCCAGCAGCCGGGGGACAGTGAAAGCTAACTATGGCTACACCTTC
-	TRBV18	-	TRBJ1-3	CASSPPARGNTIYF	TGTGCCAGCTCACCACCGGCCAGAGGAAACACCATATATTTT
TRBD1	TRBV13	-	TRBJ1-6	CASSPGQGRNSPLHF	TGTGCCAGCAGCCCTGGACAGGGGCGTAATTCACCCCTCCACTTT
TRBD1	TRBV6-2/TRBV6-3	few	TRBJ2-2	CASSYSRRQGIGELFF	TGTGCCAGCAGTTACTCGAGAAGACAGGGGATCGGGGAGCTGTTTTTT
-	TRBV6-5	-	TRBJ2-2	CASSYLAGWPGELFF	TGTGCCAGCAGTTACTTGGCAGGGTGGCCCGGGGAGCTGTTTTTT
TRBD2	TRBV5-6	-	TRBJ2-3	CASSGLTSGSDTQYF	TGTGCCAGCAGCGGCCTGACTAGCGGGTCAGATACGCAGTATTTT
TRBD1	TRBV24-1	-	TRBJ2-1	CATSDLGQGNEQFF	TGTGCCACCAGTGATTTAGGACAGGGAAATGAGCAGTTCTTC
-	TRBV12-3/TRBV12-4	-	TRBJ1-1	CASNLGRNTEAFF	TGTGCCAGCAACTTGGGGAGGAACACTGAAGCTTTCTTT
TRBD1	TRBV11-2	-	TRBJ1-1	CASSLEAGGNEAFF	TGTGCCAGCAGCTTAGAGGCAGGGGGCAATGAAGCTTTCTTT
-	TRBV11-3	-	TRBJ1-5	CASSLGDISNQPQHF	TGTGCCAGCAGCTTAGGGGACATAAGCAATCAGCCCCAGCATTTT
-	TRBV29-1	-	TRBJ1-3	CSVEQGTGNTIYF	TGCAGCGTTGAACAGGGAACTGGAAACACCATATATTTT